This TCR beta chain was captured by sequencing in a study of blood T cell repertoires in COVID-19. As for the study in general: Specimens from acute and convalescent COVID-19 originated in the United States, Italy and Spain. Sample material is recorded as cDNA or gDNA derived from T cells, B-cell-depleted T cells, or PBMCs.

As handled by the study authors: By means of reference gene primer amplification, nucleated cell counts were estimated. Assay: immunoSEQ multiplex PCR; the TCRdb copy retains only in-frame clones and omits some. The V and J calls and clone size come from that table; D and trimming were worked out from the DNA. The data contain about 78,000 clones, about 92% of them seen just once; the ten biggest clones take up approximately 0.98%. V shed 4 bases and J 3 bases; nucleotides not matched to a gene: 6. The CDR3 sequence is 15 residues long. Germline V gene sequence: CDR1 SGDLS, CDR2 YYNGEE. The rearrangement links TRBV9 to TRBJ1-2, with 10 bases that match TRBD1. The TCR was taken from a woman between 45 and 60 years old in a cohort sampled during active COVID-19. Sequencing was performed on peripheral blood. The CDR3 bases are TGTGCCAGCAGCCCACAGACAGGGGGCGACTATGGCTACACCTTC. Its translation is CASSPQTGGDYGYTF.